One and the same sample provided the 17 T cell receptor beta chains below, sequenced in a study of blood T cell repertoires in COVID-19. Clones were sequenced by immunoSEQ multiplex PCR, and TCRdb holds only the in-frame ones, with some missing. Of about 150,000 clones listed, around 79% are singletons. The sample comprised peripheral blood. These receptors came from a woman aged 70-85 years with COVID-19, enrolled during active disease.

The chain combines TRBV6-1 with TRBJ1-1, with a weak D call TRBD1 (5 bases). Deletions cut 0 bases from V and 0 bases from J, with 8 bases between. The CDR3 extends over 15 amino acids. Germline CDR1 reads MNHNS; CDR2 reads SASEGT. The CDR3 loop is CASSEAGGLNTEAFF. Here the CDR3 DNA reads TGTGCCAGCAGTGAAGCCGGGGGATTGAACACTGAAGCTTTCTTT.

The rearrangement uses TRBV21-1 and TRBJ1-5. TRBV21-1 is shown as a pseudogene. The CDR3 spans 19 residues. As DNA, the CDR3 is TGTGCCAGCAGCAAGTATGTGGGGGGACCACAGGTAGGCAATCAGCCCCAGCATTTT. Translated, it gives CASSKYVGGPQVGNQPQHF.

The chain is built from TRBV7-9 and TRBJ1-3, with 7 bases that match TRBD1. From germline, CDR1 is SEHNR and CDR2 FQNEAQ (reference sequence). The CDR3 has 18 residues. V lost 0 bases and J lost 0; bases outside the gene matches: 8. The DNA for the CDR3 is TGTGCCAGCAGCTTAGCGACGGACAGGAAGAACTCTGGAAACACCATATATTTT. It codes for CASSLATDRKNSGNTIYF.

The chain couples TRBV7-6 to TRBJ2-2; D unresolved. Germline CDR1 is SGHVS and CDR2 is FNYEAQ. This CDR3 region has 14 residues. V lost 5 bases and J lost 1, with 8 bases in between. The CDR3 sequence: CASSPDWNTGELFF. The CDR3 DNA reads TGTGCCAGCAGCCCCGACTGGAACACCGGGGAGCTGTTTTTT.

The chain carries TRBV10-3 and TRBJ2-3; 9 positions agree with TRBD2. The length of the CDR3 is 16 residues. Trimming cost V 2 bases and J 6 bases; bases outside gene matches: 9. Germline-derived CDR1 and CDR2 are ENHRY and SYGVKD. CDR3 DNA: TGTGCCATCAGTGAGAGGCTAGCGGGGCTGATGGATACGCAGTATTTT. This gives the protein CAISERLAGLMDTQYF.

The CDR3 DNA sequence: TGTGCCAGCTCACCCCCGGGGAAGACGGCAACCTACGAGCAGTACTTC. This gives the protein CASSPPGKTATYEQYF. The chain carries TRBV18 and TRBJ2-7, with a possible D match to TRBD2 (5 bases). With 3 bases removed from V and 2 bases from J, the gap between germline ends came to 17 bases. CDR1 and CDR2 from the germline V gene are KGHSH and LQKENI. The CDR3 loop spans 16 amino acids.

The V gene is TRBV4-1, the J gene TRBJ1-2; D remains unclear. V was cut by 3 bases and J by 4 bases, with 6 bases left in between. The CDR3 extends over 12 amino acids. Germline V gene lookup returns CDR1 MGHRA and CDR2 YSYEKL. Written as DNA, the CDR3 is TGCGCCAGCAGCCATGCGATCTATGGCTACACCTTC. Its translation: CASSHAIYGYTF.

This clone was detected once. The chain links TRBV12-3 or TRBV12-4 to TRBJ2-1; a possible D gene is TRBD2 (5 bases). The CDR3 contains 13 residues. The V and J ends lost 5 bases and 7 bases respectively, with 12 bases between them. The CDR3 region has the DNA TGTGCCAGCAGTCCTACGCGGAGGAATGAGCAGTTCTTC. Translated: CASSPTRRNEQFF.

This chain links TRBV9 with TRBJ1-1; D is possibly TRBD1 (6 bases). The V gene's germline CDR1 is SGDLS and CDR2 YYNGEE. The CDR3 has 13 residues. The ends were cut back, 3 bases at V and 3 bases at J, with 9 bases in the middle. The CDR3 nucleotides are TGTGCCAGCAGCGGGGGACAAGACACTGAAGCTTTCTTT. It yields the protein CASSGGQDTEAFF.

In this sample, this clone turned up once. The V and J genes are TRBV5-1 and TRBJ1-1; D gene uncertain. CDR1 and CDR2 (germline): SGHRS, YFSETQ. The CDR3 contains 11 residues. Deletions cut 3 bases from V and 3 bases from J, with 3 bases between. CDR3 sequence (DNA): TGCGCCAGCAGCTCGGACACTGAAGCTTTCTTT. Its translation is CASSSDTEAFF.

This chain's CDR3 is CASSPFRISNYGYTF. The CDR3, as DNA: TGTGCCAGCAGCCCATTCAGAATATCTAACTATGGCTACACCTTC. This chain uses TRBV11-2 with TRBJ1-2; no clear D gene. Trimming removed 5 bases at V and 0 bases at J, with 13 bases between. The V gene's germline CDR1 is SGHAT and CDR2 FQNNGV. The CDR3 length is 15 residues.

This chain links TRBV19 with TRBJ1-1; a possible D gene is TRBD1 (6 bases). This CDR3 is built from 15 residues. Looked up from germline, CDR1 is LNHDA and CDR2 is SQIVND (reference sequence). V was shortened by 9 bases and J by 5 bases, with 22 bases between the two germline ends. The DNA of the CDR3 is TGTGCCAGCAACCCGACGGGACACATGGGAACTGAAGCTTTCTTT. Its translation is CASNPTGHMGTEAFF. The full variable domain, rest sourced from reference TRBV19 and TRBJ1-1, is DGGITQSPKYLFRKEGQNVTLSCEQNLNHDAMYWYRQDPGQGLRLIYYSQIVNDFQKGDIAEGYSVSREKKESFPLTVTSAQKNPTAFYLCASNPTGHMGTEAFFGQGTRLTVV.

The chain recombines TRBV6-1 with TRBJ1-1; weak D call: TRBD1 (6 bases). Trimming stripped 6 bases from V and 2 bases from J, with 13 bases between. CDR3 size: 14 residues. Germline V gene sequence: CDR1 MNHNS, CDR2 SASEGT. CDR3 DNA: TGTGCCAGCAGCATAGGGGGAATTAACACTGAAGCTTTCTTT. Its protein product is CASSIGGINTEAFF.

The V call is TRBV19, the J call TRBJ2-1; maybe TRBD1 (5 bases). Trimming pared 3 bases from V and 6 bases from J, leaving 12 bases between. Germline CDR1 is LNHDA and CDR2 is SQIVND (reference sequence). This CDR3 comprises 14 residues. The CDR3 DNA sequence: TGTGCCAGTAGTATCAGGGCAGGGCCCAATGAGCAGTTCTTC. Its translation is CASSIRAGPNEQFF.

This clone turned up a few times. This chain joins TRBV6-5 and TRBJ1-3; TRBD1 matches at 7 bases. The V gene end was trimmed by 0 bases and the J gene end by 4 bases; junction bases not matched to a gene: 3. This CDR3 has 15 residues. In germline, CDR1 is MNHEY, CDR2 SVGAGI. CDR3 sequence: CASSYSQGKGNTIYF. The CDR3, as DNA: TGTGCCAGCAGTTACTCACAGGGGAAAGGAAACACCATATATTTT.

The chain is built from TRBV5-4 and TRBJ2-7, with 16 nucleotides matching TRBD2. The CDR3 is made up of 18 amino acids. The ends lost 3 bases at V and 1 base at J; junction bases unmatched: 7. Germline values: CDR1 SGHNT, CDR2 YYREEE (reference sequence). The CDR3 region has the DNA TGTGCCAGCAGCTCCGGGACTAGCGGGGGGGCTAGGTCCTACGAGCAGTACTTC. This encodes CASSSGTSGGARSYEQYF.

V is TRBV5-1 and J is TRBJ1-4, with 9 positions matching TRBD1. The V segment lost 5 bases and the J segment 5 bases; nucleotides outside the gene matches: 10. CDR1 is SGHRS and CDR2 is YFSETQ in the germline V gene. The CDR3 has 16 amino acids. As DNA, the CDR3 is TGCGCCAGCAGGGGACAGGGATTTCTGGGAAATGAAAAACTGTTTTTT. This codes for CASRGQGFLGNEKLFF.